This T cell receptor beta chain is drawn from a study of radiotherapy plus CTLA-4 blockade in lung cancer. Background on the study: An objective response was seen in about 18% of patients, and disease control in more than 25%. Study findings and constraints: Early blood T cell clone changes and increased post-radiation serum interferon-beta were reportedly the strongest response predictors. After radiotherapy and ipilimumab, tumor-derived clones expanded in peripheral blood.

This table comes from immunoSEQ multiplex PCR, and its TCRdb copy is limited to in-frame clones, with some not included. In the table there are 55,000 to 65,000 clones, 65% to 85% of which are singletons. As to this clone: The antigen remains unidentified. One end of the junction is discordant with germline, which a read error may explain.

Focal radiation plus CTLA-4 blockade with ipilimumab was given to patients with chemo-refractory metastatic non-small-cell lung cancer. Per the germline V gene, CDR1 is SGHDN and CDR2 is FVKESK. The CDR3 has 18 amino acids. The V gene is TRBV14, the J gene TRBJ1-6; TRBD1 matches 8 bases. This specimen consisted of peripheral blood, obtained from a patient treated with radiotherapy plus ipilimumab. This sequence was found in a human donor with non-small cell lung cancer who had a complete response to radiotherapy plus ipilimumab. This CDR3 is CVSSHGDRSNSYNSPLHF. The CDR3 DNA reads as TGTGTCAGCAGCCACGGGGACAGGAGCAACTCCTATAATTCACCCCTCCACTTT.